The 6 T cell receptor beta chains below were found in one sample sequenced in a study of monozygotic twins with inflammatory bowel disease. TCRdb reprocessed the 5' RACE reads; each CDR3 protein has one entry and no DNA is given. Recorded for this sample: about 300,000 distinct CDR3 sequences. The sequencing input was blood. Source of these receptors: a human donor with ulcerative colitis or Crohn's disease, or a healthy co-twin of an affected twin (not recorded which).

The rearrangement joins TRBV24-1 to TRBJ2-3; TCRdb names TRBD1, which stays unverified in the absence of DNA. CDR3 length: 15 residues. The V gene's germline CDR1 is KGHDR and CDR2 SFDVKD. The CDR3 here is CATSHRVTGGDTQYF.

V is TRBV7-6 and J is TRBJ2-1; with no DNA, the TCRdb D assignment of TRBD2 cannot be verified. This CDR3 is 14 amino acids long. Germline V CDR1 and CDR2: SGHVS, FNYEAQ. CDR3 region: CASSLGAGGNEQFF.

This rearrangement joins TRBV3-1 to TRBJ2-7; the TRBD1 assignment by TCRdb is unverifiable without DNA. The CDR3 covers 16 residues. Germline-derived CDR1 and CDR2 are LGHDT and YNNKEL (reference sequence). CDR3 sequence: CASSHRGTGSSYEQYF.

This chain links TRBV20-1 with TRBJ1-2; TCRdb calls TRBD1, which cannot be checked without DNA. The CDR3 is made up of 14 amino acids. Germline V gene data show CDR1 as DFQATT and CDR2 as SNEGSKA (reference sequence). CDR3 loop: CSAPYPTGGYGYTF.

V and J are TRBV6-6 and TRBJ2-3. CDR1 and CDR2 (germline): MNHNY, SVGAGI (reference sequence). The CDR3 length is 13 residues. CDR3 region: CASSYSFTDTQYF.

V is TRBV6-1 and J is TRBJ2-5; checking the TCRdb D call of TRBD2 is not possible without DNA. The CDR3 consists of 14 residues. CDR1 and CDR2 from the germline V gene are MNHNS and SASEGT. CDR3: CASSEGSGSAAQYF.